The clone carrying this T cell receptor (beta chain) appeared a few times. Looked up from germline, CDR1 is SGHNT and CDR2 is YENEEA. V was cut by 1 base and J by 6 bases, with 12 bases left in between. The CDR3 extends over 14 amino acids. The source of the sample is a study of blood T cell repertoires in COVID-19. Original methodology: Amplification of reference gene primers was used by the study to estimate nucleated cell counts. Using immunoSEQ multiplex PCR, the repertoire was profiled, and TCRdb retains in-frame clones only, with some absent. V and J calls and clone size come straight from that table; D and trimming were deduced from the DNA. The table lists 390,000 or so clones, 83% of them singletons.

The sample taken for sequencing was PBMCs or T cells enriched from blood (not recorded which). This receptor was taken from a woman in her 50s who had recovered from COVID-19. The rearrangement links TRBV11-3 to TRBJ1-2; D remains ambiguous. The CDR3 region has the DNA TGTGCCAGCAGCTTAGCGTTTTCGGTAGATGGCTACACCTTC. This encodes CASSLAFSVDGYTF.